These 25 T cell receptor beta chains were sequenced from one sample in a study of blood T cell repertoires in COVID-19 (dated by TCRdb to 2018 to 2021). Libraries were constructed by the immunoSEQ multiplex PCR assay. TCRdb mirrors the immuneACCESS table, restricted to in-frame sequences. Some clones are absent from its copies; in checked studies, under half trace to an unresolved V gene, and the reason for the others is unknown. The sample contains fewer than 350,000 clones, 70% to 90% of them found a single time. Jointly, the top ten make up roughly 12% of the sample. Sequenced: peripheral blood. The receptors here all came from a woman aged 25-40 years with COVID-19, enrolled during active disease.

The chain recombines TRBV21-1 with TRBJ2-2; TRBD2 reflects the table's D call only, with no check against the DNA. TRBV21-1 is deemed a pseudogene. This CDR3 has 14 residues. This chain's CDR3 is CASSIPTSSGELFF. The CDR3 nucleotides are TGTGCCAGCAGCATCCCGACTAGCTCCGGGGAGCTGTTTTTT.

The chain combines TRBV19 with TRBJ2-1; perhaps TRBD2 as D (5 bases). CDR3 size: 14 residues. V was clipped by 4 bases and J by 3 bases, with 10 bases between them. The V gene's germline CDR1 is LNHDA and CDR2 SQIVND (reference sequence). The CDR3 sequence: CASSTLRDYNEQFF. The CDR3 nucleotides are TGTGCCAGTAGTACCCTCCGGGACTACAATGAGCAGTTCTTC.

The chain combines TRBV15 with TRBJ1-6, with D hard to call. Trimming left V 3 bases short and J 5 bases short, with 8 bases between. CDR1 is LNHNV, CDR2 YYDKDF, per germline (reference sequence). The CDR3 is made up of 14 amino acids. CDR3 residues: CATSSPQDNSPLHF. DNA for the CDR3: TGTGCCACCAGCAGTCCCCAGGATAATTCACCCCTCCACTTT.

With respect to this clone: Germline is not matched at one junction end, which may reflect a read error. The CDR3, as DNA: TGTGCCAGCAGCCAAGTGCTAGCGGGGGCTCGGGAGCGGTACTTC. Translation gives CASSQVLAGARERYF. The rearrangement joins TRBV14 to TRBJ2-7, with 10 bases lining up with TRBD2. The CDR3 runs 15 residues. Per germline, CDR1 SGHDN and CDR2 FVKESK. Full variable domain (missing parts from reference TRBV14 and TRBJ2-7): EAGVTQFPSHSVIEKGQTVTLRCDPISGHDNLYWYRRVMGKEIKFLLHFVKESKQDESGMPNNRFLAERTGGTYSTLKVQPAELEDSGVYFCASSQVLAGARERYFGPGTRLTVT.

This clone has more than one count but fewer than ten. The chain has TRBV4-1 and TRBJ2-7; TRBD2 is a possible D gene (6 bases). Germline assignment: CDR1 MGHRA and CDR2 YSYEKL. The CDR3 length is 15 residues. Trimming removed 6 bases at V and 7 bases at J, with 22 bases between. CDR3 sequence: CASRDTGTGFSEQYF. The CDR3 region has the DNA TGCGCCAGCAGGGACACCGGGACTGGTTTTTCGGAGCAGTACTTC.

This clone has only one observation. The chain links TRBV5-1 to TRBJ2-3; weak D call: TRBD2 (5 bases). Germline CDR1 reads SGHRS; CDR2 reads YFSETQ. Trimming pared 6 bases from V and 2 bases from J, leaving 16 bases between. CDR3 length: 15 amino acids. The CDR3 DNA reads TGCGCCAGCACCCGCGTCGGGGAGTCCACAGATACGCAGTATTTT. Protein sequence: CASTRVGESTDTQYF.

A remark on this clone: The sample has other DNA sequences that encode this CDR3 too. This chain links TRBV18 with TRBJ1-6; 8 nucleotides agree with TRBD1. The CDR3 extends over 14 amino acids. After removal of 1 base from V and 7 bases from J, the junction contained 0 bases not matched to a gene. Germline V gene sequence: CDR1 KGHSH, CDR2 LQKENI. The chain's CDR3 is CASSPRTGNSPLHF. The CDR3 coding sequence is TGTGCCAGCTCACCACGGACAGGGAATTCACCCCTCCACTTT.

This chain's CDR3 is CSAGGAYEQYF. The CDR3 bases are TGCAGTGCCGGGGGGGCCTACGAGCAGTACTTC. The chain links TRBV20-1 to TRBJ2-7; 8 nucleotides match TRBD2. V shed 6 bases and J 2 bases; nucleotides not matched to a gene: 0. Per germline, CDR1 DFQATT and CDR2 SNEGSKA (reference sequence). CDR3 size: 11 residues.

The chain combines TRBV18 with TRBJ2-5, with D perhaps TRBD2 (6 bases). Trimming took 3 bases from V and 5 from J, leaving 13 bases between them. The CDR3 length is 14 residues. Germline V gene sequence: CDR1 KGHSH, CDR2 LQKENI. CDR3: CASSPQGGVETQYF. CDR3 DNA sequence: TGTGCCAGCTCACCTCAAGGAGGGGTGGAGACCCAGTACTTC.

The chain combines TRBV2 with TRBJ2-1; D is perhaps TRBD1 (6 bases). The germline CDR1 and CDR2 sequences are SNHLY and FYNNEI. The germline V and J ends were trimmed by 7 bases and 3 bases, with 10 bases remaining between them. The CDR3 has 13 amino acids. CDR3 sequence reads: CASKTGNYNEQFF. CDR3 bases: TGTGCCAGCAAAACAGGGAACTACAATGAGCAGTTCTTC.

This chain joins TRBV6-6 and TRBJ1-1; possible D gene TRBD1, 6 bases. Trimming stripped 4 bases from V and 11 bases from J, with 20 bases between. CDR3 length equals 14 residues. CDR1 MNHNY and CDR2 SVGAGI come from the germline V gene (reference sequence). In DNA form, the CDR3 reads TGTGCCAGCAGTTCAGGGACACTAACACCAGAGGCTTTCTTT. Residues: CASSSGTLTPEAFF.

The chain has TRBV5-6 and TRBJ2-5; weak D call: TRBD2 (6 bases). The CDR3 extends over 16 amino acids. CDR1 is SGHDT and CDR2 is YYEEEE in the germline V gene. With 4 bases removed from V and 4 bases from J, the gap between germline ends came to 20 bases. CDR3 sequence reads: CASSVGGAEGLETQYF. The DNA of the CDR3 is TGTGCCAGCAGCGTCGGCGGGGCCGAGGGGTTAGAGACCCAGTACTTC.

The V call is TRBV5-1, the J call TRBJ1-1; 7 bases line up with TRBD1. CDR1 and CDR2 (germline): SGHRS, YFSETQ. The CDR3 totals 15 residues. J was trimmed by 3 bases and V by 3 bases; bases with no gene match: 8. This CDR3 reads CASSWGTETYTEAFF. DNA for the CDR3: TGCGCCAGCAGCTGGGGGACAGAGACTTACACTGAAGCTTTCTTT.

The V and J genes are TRBV23-1 and TRBJ2-2; TRBD2 agrees at 11 bases. TRBV23-1 is classed as an ORF, of uncertain function. The CDR3 totals 17 residues. With 9 bases clipped from V and 6 bases from J, the junction kept 15 bases outside the gene matches. CDR3 residues: CARRASGGLYAAGELFF. DNA for the CDR3: TGCGCCAGAAGAGCTAGCGGGGGGCTCTACGCAGCCGGGGAGCTGTTTTTT.

The table lists this clone with a few counts. This chain connects TRBV3-1 (or the pseudogene TRBV3-2) to TRBJ2-7, with D possibly matching TRBD2 (7 bases). V gave up 4 bases and J gave up 4 bases, with 17 bases separating them. The CDR3 runs 15 residues. CDR1 is LGHDT, CDR2 YNNKEL, per germline (reference sequence). Here the CDR3 DNA reads TGTGCCAGCAGCCCAAGCGGGACAACTACTTACGAGCAGTACTTC. This translates into CASSPSGTTTYEQYF.

The chain employs TRBV27 and TRBJ1-2, with TRBD1 identical over 8 bases. Germline V lookup: CDR1 MNHEY, CDR2 SMNVEV (reference sequence). With V trimmed by 0 bases and J by 14 bases, 11 bases remained unmatched. This CDR3 spans 14 amino acids. The DNA of the CDR3 is TGTGCCAGCAGTTTATCGAGACAGGGGACCAAGTTAACCTTC. Translating gives CASSLSRQGTKLTF.

The J gene is TRBJ2-2, the V gene TRBV19, with D tentatively TRBD2 (6 bases). V lost 1 base and J 6 bases, leaving 9 bases between the germline ends. The CDR3 runs 14 residues. Germline V CDR1 and CDR2: LNHDA, SQIVND (reference sequence). The CDR3 DNA reads as TGTGCCAGTAGTATAGGGGCGGGACCCGGGGAGCTGTTTTTT. Its protein is CASSIGAGPGELFF.

The CDR3 sequence: CASSQELREGYTF. CDR3 in DNA: TGTGCCAGCAGCCAAGAGCTCCGGGAGGGCTACACCTTC. The V call is TRBV3-1 (or the pseudogene TRBV3-2), the J call TRBJ1-2; unclear D gene. Per the germline V gene, CDR1 is LGHDT and CDR2 is YNNKEL (reference sequence). The V gene lost 0 bases and the J gene lost 8 bases, with 10 bases spanning the gap. The CDR3 contains 13 residues.

The CDR3 DNA follows: TGTGCCAGCAGCTCCAATAGCGGGGGCACAGATACGCAGTATTTT. It translates to CASSSNSGGTDTQYF. This chain connects TRBV5-4 to TRBJ2-3; 8 positions match TRBD2. CDR1 SGHNT and CDR2 YYREEE come from the germline V gene (reference sequence). Losses at the gene ends were 3 bases for V and 1 base for J; bases not matched to a gene: 4. The CDR3 contains 15 residues.

The chain recombines TRBV7-9 with TRBJ2-5; 8 nucleotides align to TRBD2. In germline, CDR1 is SEHNR, CDR2 FQNEAQ (reference sequence). The length of the CDR3 is 17 residues. The junction had 13 bases not matched to a gene; V was cut back by 0 bases and J by 7 bases. CDR3 DNA sequence: TGTGCCAGCAGCTTAGCTTTCGGGAGGGCAGCCGAGGGGACCCAGTACTTC. This sequence encodes CASSLAFGRAAEGTQYF. The complete variable domain, with remaining parts taken from reference TRBV7-9 and TRBJ2-5, reads DTGVSQNPRHKITKRGQNVTFRCDPISEHNRLYWYRQTLGQGPEFLTYFQNEAQLEKSRLLSDRFSAERPKGSFSTLEIQRTEQGDSAMYLCASSLAFGRAAEGTQYFGPGTRLLVL.

This chain uses TRBV14 with TRBJ2-3, with 10 bases identical to TRBD2. The ends lost 4 bases at V and 6 bases at J; junction bases unmatched: 4. Germline CDR1 reads SGHDN; CDR2 reads FVKESK. This CDR3 has 14 amino acids. CDR3 nucleotide sequence: TGTGCCAGCAGCCCACTAGCGGGGTTGGATACGCAGTATTTT. Translating gives CASSPLAGLDTQYF.

V gene TRBV4-1 combines with J gene TRBJ2-7, with 9 bases identical to TRBD1. The ends lost 0 bases at V and 5 bases at J; junction bases unmatched: 2. CDR1 and CDR2 from the germline V gene are MGHRA and YSYEKL. The CDR3 is made up of 14 amino acids. DNA for the CDR3: TGCGCCAGCAGCCAAGAAACAGGGGGCGACGAGCAGTACTTC. It translates to CASSQETGGDEQYF.

This chain connects TRBV13 to TRBJ1-4; TRBD1 is a possible D gene (5 bases). The CDR3 spans 14 residues. CDR1 is PRHDT and CDR2 is FYEKMQ in the germline V gene (reference sequence). V was shortened by 3 bases and J by 10 bases, with 15 bases between the two germline ends. The CDR3 reads CASSLGGGSGKLFF. The CDR3 DNA is TGTGCCAGCAGCTTGGGCGGGGGATCGGGAAAACTGTTTTTT.

This chain uses TRBV15 with TRBJ1-6, with D possibly matching TRBD1 (6 bases). The CDR3 consists of 17 residues. Germline values: CDR1 LNHNV, CDR2 YYDKDF (reference sequence). The V and J ends lost 0 bases and 4 bases respectively, with 13 bases between them. The chain's CDR3 is CATSREGAVGYNSPLHF. The CDR3, as DNA: TGTGCCACCAGCAGAGAGGGGGCAGTCGGATATAATTCACCCCTCCACTTT.

J is TRBJ1-1 and V is TRBV6-5; the match to TRBD1 covers 8 bases. Germline trimming cut 7 bases from V and 3 bases from J; bases unmatched to any gene: 7. Germline CDR1 is MNHEY and CDR2 is SVGAGI. There are 14 residues in the CDR3. The CDR3 DNA sequence: TGTGCCAGCAAGCTAGGGACAGGAGACACTGAAGCTTTCTTT. Translating it yields CASKLGTGDTEAFF.